This TCR beta chain is from a study of graft-versus-host responses after intestinal transplantation. As for the study in general: Recipients uniformly received anti-thymocyte globulin induction, followed by tacrolimus and steroids for roughly three years. Study conclusions and caveats: Peak GvH clone levels in circulation were associated with early post-transplant HvG declines. The authors found GvH clones in recipient marrow, some appearing first in ileum or blood.

Trimming took off 0 bases at V and 2 bases at J, with 10 bases between the two ends. The CDR3 loop spans 15 amino acids. CDR1 is SGHRS and CDR2 is YFSETQ in the germline V gene. The data were produced by immunoSEQ multiplex PCR, yet TCRdb's version contains in-frame clones alone and is incomplete. Of about 10,000 clones in the sample, about 91% were seen once. A note on this clone: Its antigen is undetermined.

The source of this sequence is a human patient who received an intestinal transplant, so some T cells may come from the graft donor. The material was PBMCs, obtained roughly 45 days after intestinal transplantation. The genes are TRBV5-1 and TRBJ2-3; D call uncertain. The CDR3 sequence is CASSLGGPHTDTQYF. CDR3 sequence (DNA): TGCGCCAGCAGCTTGGGCGGACCACACACAGATACGCAGTATTTT.